This paragraph covers one T cell receptor beta chain sequence. After extraction with the RNeasy kit, about 0.45 to 1 ug of the RNA was reverse transcribed using random hexamers. immunoSEQ multiplex PCR amplified TCR beta CDR3 across 54 Vbeta, 13 Jbeta. Each CDR3 protein gets one entry after TCRdb re-called the immunoSEQ multiplex PCR reads with MiXCR. This table holds 170,000 or so distinct CDR3 sequences, about 94% found once. This specimen belongs to a study of CD8 T cells in Susac syndrome. Blood CD8+ and CD4+ T cells underwent high-throughput TCR beta sequencing. The V gene end was trimmed by 10 bases and the J gene end by 2 bases; junction bases not matched to a gene: 12. Germline V gene lookup returns CDR1 LNHDA and CDR2 SQIVND (reference sequence). The CDR3 consists of 15 residues.

The sample consisted of CD4+ T cells from PBMCs. This sequence originates from a human donor with multiple sclerosis. The rearrangement links TRBV19 to TRBJ2-3; 7 nucleotides match TRBD2. The CDR3 DNA sequence: TGTGCCACCAAGGGAGGGAGCGGGACCACAGATACGCAGTATTTT. Protein: CATKGGSGTTDTQYF.